The text below deals with one T cell receptor beta chain. The sample originates from a study of blood T cells in healthy people across ages. The authors ran a second PCR of about 7 to 11 cycles using a sample-barcoded 5' primer and a J-beta primer mix. TCRdb re-derived calls from the 5' RACE reads in MiXCR, one entry per CDR3 protein. Of 550,000 to 750,000 distinct CDR3 sequences listed, about 21% are singletons. This TCR was recovered from a man aged 70-80 years in good health. The specimen was blood.

The CDR3 DNA reads as TGTGCCACCAGTGTTAGGGGTGGGAGTATGACAGGGCCTTCACCCCTCCACTTT. Residues: CATSVRGGSMTGPSPLHF. This chain uses TRBV24-1 with TRBJ1-6; 7 bases align to TRBD1. V was pared by 5 bases and J by 9 bases, with 18 bases of the junction left unmatched. Germline V CDR1 and CDR2: KGHDR, SFDVKD. There are 18 residues in the CDR3.